Presented here are 22 T cell receptor beta chains from one specimen sequenced in a study of blood T cell repertoires in COVID-19. Method: immunoSEQ multiplex PCR; TCRdb's copy keeps in-frame clones and lacks some. The table shows 210,000 or so clones, with roughly 79% occurring only once. The sample was PBMCs or T cells enriched from blood (not recorded which). The receptors here all came from a woman aged 50 to 60 with acute COVID-19.

The rearrangement links TRBV7-2 to TRBJ1-1; D unresolved. Germline values: CDR1 SGHTA, CDR2 FQGNSA. The CDR3 contains 14 residues. The germline V and J ends were trimmed by 6 bases and 4 bases, with 15 bases remaining between them. The CDR3 reads CASRQWSEGTEAFF. The CDR3 DNA reads as TGTGCCAGCAGACAGTGGTCTGAGGGCACTGAAGCTTTCTTT.

V is TRBV4-3 and J is TRBJ2-1; the D gene is possibly TRBD1 (7 bases). Germline-derived CDR1 and CDR2 are LGHNA and YSLEER. V was shortened by 1 base and J by 4 bases, with 14 bases between the two germline ends. The CDR3 is 16 residues long. In DNA form, the CDR3 reads TGCGCCAGCAGCCAAGCAGGCGGGACAGCTTACAATGAGCAGTTCTTC. It translates to CASSQAGGTAYNEQFF.

The J gene is TRBJ2-3, the V gene TRBV9, with D possibly being TRBD1 (6 bases). Looked up from germline, CDR1 is SGDLS and CDR2 is YYNGEE. There are 15 residues in the CDR3. The V end was cut by 3 bases, the J end by 3 bases, with 14 bases between. CDR3 in amino acids: CASSELGAGTDTQYF. Written as DNA, the CDR3 is TGTGCCAGCAGCGAGCTGGGGGCCGGGACAGATACGCAGTATTTT.

The genes are TRBV6-6 and TRBJ1-1; possibly TRBD1 for D (5 bases). The length of the CDR3 is 14 residues. The germline V and J ends were trimmed by 5 bases and 1 base, with 11 bases remaining between them. Germline CDR1 reads MNHNY; CDR2 reads SVGAGI (reference sequence). The CDR3 sequence is CASSTREGNTEAFF. In DNA, the CDR3 is TGTGCCAGCAGTACCAGGGAGGGGAACACTGAAGCTTTCTTT.

This clone has a handful of counts. The chain has TRBV11-2 and TRBJ2-3, with TRBD1 matching 9 bases. J lost 8 bases, V lost 5 bases, and 5 bases had no gene match. Germline-derived CDR1 and CDR2 are SGHAT and FQNNGV. CDR3 length: 13 residues. The CDR3 loop is CASSLRQGVTQYF. The CDR3 region has the DNA TGTGCCAGCAGCCTCCGACAGGGGGTTACGCAGTATTTT. The full variable domain, rest sourced from reference TRBV11-2 and TRBJ2-3, is EAGVAQSPRYKIIEKRQSVAFWCNPISGHATLYWYQQILGQGPKLLIQFQNNGVVDDSQLPKDRFSAERLKGVDSTLKIQPAKLEDSAVYLCASSLRQGVTQYFGPGTRLTVL.

V and J are TRBV5-4 and TRBJ2-7; TRBD2 is a possible D gene (5 bases). Per the germline V gene, CDR1 is SGHNT and CDR2 is YYREEE (reference sequence). Trimming took off 0 bases at V and 0 bases at J, with 10 bases between the two ends. This CDR3 spans 15 amino acids. The DNA for the CDR3 is TGTGCCAGCAGCTTGGGAGGGTCTAGCTCCTACGAGCAGTACTTC. Translation gives CASSLGGSSSYEQYF.

J is TRBJ2-3 and V is TRBV7-8, with TRBD2 matching 9 bases. Per germline, CDR1 SGHVS and CDR2 FQNEAQ. This CDR3 contains 15 residues. Germline trimming cut 5 bases from V and 1 base from J; bases unmatched to any gene: 4. CDR3 DNA sequence: TGTGCCAGCAGCACCTCTAGCGGGGGCACAGATACGCAGTATTTT. It specifies CASSTSSGGTDTQYF.

The V gene is TRBV5-1, the J gene TRBJ2-1; D is unresolved. CDR3 size: 13 residues. The ends were cut back, 0 bases at V and 12 bases at J, with 13 bases in the middle. Germline CDR1 reads SGHRS; CDR2 reads YFSETQ. CDR3 bases: TGCGCCAGCAGCTTGGAATCTATAGTCGGGCAGTTCTTC. It translates to CASSLESIVGQFF. The complete variable domain, with remaining parts taken from reference TRBV5-1 and TRBJ2-1, reads KAGVTQTPRYLIKTRGQQVTLSCSPISGHRSVSWYQQTPGQGLQFLFEYFSETQRNKGNFPGRFSGRQFSNSRSEMNVSTLELGDSALYLCASSLESIVGQFFGPGTRLTVL.

This clone was found once. The chain joins TRBV28 to TRBJ1-4; TRBD1 might be the D (6 bases). Trimming left V 6 bases short and J 1 base short, with 15 bases between. CDR1 is MDHEN, CDR2 SYDVKM, per germline. The CDR3 runs 16 residues. CDR3 amino acids: CASSQRGLLTNEKLFF. The CDR3 nucleotides are TGTGCCAGCAGCCAAAGGGGGTTATTAACTAATGAAAAACTGTTTTTT.

The chain carries TRBV4-2 and TRBJ2-2; D gene ambiguous. This CDR3 comprises 17 residues. Germline V gene sequence: CDR1 LGHNA, CDR2 YNFKEQ. Trimming cost V 4 bases and J 1 base, with 16 bases left between them. The CDR3 coding sequence is TGTGCCAGCAGCCCCGCGGCTGGCAATGTGAACACCGGGGAGCTGTTTTTT. It translates to CASSPAAGNVNTGELFF.

This chain connects TRBV11-1 to TRBJ2-1, with a tentative D call TRBD2 (5 bases). The germline gives CDR1 SGHAT, CDR2 FQDESV (reference sequence). Trimming stripped 8 bases from V and 14 bases from J, with 13 bases between. The CDR3 runs 10 residues. CDR3 loop: CASGEGIEFF. The CDR3 DNA reads TGTGCCAGCGGAGAGGGAATCGAGTTCTTC.

V is TRBV7-9 and J is TRBJ1-2; D is unclear. The ends were cut back, 6 bases at V and 8 bases at J, with 10 bases in the middle. Germline V gene data show CDR1 as SEHNR and CDR2 as FQNEAQ (reference sequence). CDR3 length: 11 residues. Here the CDR3 DNA reads TGTGCCAGCAGTTCCATAGTAGGCTACACCTTC. It translates to CASSSIVGYTF.

CDR3 nucleotides: TGTGCCAGCAGCCAAGGGACCCAGGGAGCTTTCTTT. Protein product: CASSQGTQGAFF. The chain combines TRBV3-1 (or the pseudogene TRBV3-2) with TRBJ1-1, with D perhaps TRBD1 (5 bases). The CDR3 contains 12 residues. Trimming shortened V by 1 base and J by 10 bases, and 10 bases separated the two germline ends. Germline-derived CDR1 and CDR2 are LGHDT and YNNKEL (reference sequence).

This sequence joins TRBV9 and TRBJ1-4; D remains unclear. This CDR3 spans 13 amino acids. Germline V gene sequence: CDR1 SGDLS, CDR2 YYNGEE. Trimming took off 4 bases at V and 8 bases at J, with 12 bases between the two ends. The CDR3 bases are TGTGCCAGCAGCCCGGGAGGGATGGAAAAACTGTTTTTT. The encoded protein is CASSPGGMEKLFF.

The J gene is TRBJ1-2, the V gene TRBV28; no clear D. Trimming removed 10 bases at V and 0 bases at J, with 6 bases between. This CDR3 is 11 amino acids long. The germline V gene encodes CDR1 MDHEN and CDR2 SYDVKM. CDR3 in amino acids: CAIQANYGYTF. DNA of the CDR3: TGTGCCATCCAGGCTAACTATGGCTACACCTTC.

V usage is TRBV3-1 (or the pseudogene TRBV3-2) and J usage is TRBJ2-5; 7 bases line up with TRBD2. The CDR3 contains 12 residues. The V and J ends lost 8 bases and 5 bases, in that order; junction bases with no gene match: 5. Looked up from germline, CDR1 is LGHDT and CDR2 is YNNKEL (reference sequence). The CDR3: CASAGVGETQYF. The CDR3 DNA sequence: TGTGCCAGCGCGGGGGTTGGCGAGACCCAGTACTTC.

The V gene is TRBV15, the J gene TRBJ1-6; TRBD1 matches 7 bases. CDR3 size: 15 residues. The trim removed 0 bases at V and 10 bases at J, leaving 6 bases unmatched. Per germline, CDR1 LNHNV and CDR2 YYDKDF (reference sequence). CDR3 region: CATSRDPTGESPLHF. CDR3 DNA sequence: TGTGCCACCAGCAGAGATCCCACAGGGGAGTCACCCCTCCACTTT.

This rearrangement joins TRBV7-2 to TRBJ1-2; D perhaps matches TRBD1 (6 bases). The ends were cut back, 1 base at V and 5 bases at J, with 17 bases in the middle. Germline loops: CDR1 SGHTA, CDR2 FQGNSA. This CDR3 contains 16 residues. CDR3 residues: CASSLDWAGDRYGYTF. In nucleotides, the CDR3 is TGTGCCAGCAGCTTAGATTGGGCAGGGGATAGGTATGGCTACACCTTC. Based on the CDR3 plus reference TRBV7-2 and TRBJ1-2, the full variable domain is GAGVSQSPSNKVTEKGKDVELRCDPISGHTALYWYRQSLGQGLEFLIYFQGNSAPDKSGLPSDRFSAERTGGSVSTLTIQRTQQEDSAVYLCASSLDWAGDRYGYTFGSGTRLTVV.

The V and J genes are TRBV20-1 and TRBJ2-3; a weak D match, TRBD2 (7 bases). Germline V lookup: CDR1 DFQATT, CDR2 SNEGSKA (reference sequence). The ends were cut back, 3 bases at V and 5 bases at J, with 15 bases in the middle. The CDR3 contains 14 residues. Here the CDR3 DNA reads TGCAGTGCTAGTTGGGGGGGGGCTGGAGATACGCAGTATTTT. It codes for CSASWGGAGDTQYF.

The chain uses TRBV19 and TRBJ2-6, with D maybe TRBD1 (5 bases). V lost 2 bases and J 2 bases, leaving 7 bases between the germline ends. CDR1 and CDR2 from the germline V gene are LNHDA and SQIVND (reference sequence). CDR3 length: 15 residues. This chain's CDR3 is CASSIQDTGANVLTF. The CDR3 coding sequence is TGTGCCAGTAGTATACAGGACACTGGGGCCAACGTCCTGACTTTC.

This chain uses TRBV19 with TRBJ1-4; D is unresolved. Germline loops: CDR1 LNHDA, CDR2 SQIVND (reference sequence). The V gene lost 3 bases and the J gene lost 3 bases, with 8 bases spanning the gap. The CDR3 is made up of 14 amino acids. The CDR3 here is CASSINRSNEKLFF. CDR3 in DNA: TGTGCCAGTAGTATTAACAGATCTAATGAAAAACTGTTTTTT.

V usage is TRBV19 and J usage is TRBJ1-5; 7 nucleotides line up with TRBD1. V dropped 5 bases and J dropped 2; count of bases not matched to a gene: 6. The CDR3 consists of 15 residues. Per the germline V gene, CDR1 is LNHDA and CDR2 is SQIVND (reference sequence). The CDR3 protein is CASSSNRGGNQPQHF. In DNA, the CDR3 is TGTGCCAGTAGTTCAAACAGGGGTGGCAATCAGCCCCAGCATTTT.